This TCR beta chain was documented in a study of cytomegalovirus exposure and HLA in healthy donors. Study findings and constraints: In an earlier analysis, most TCR beta V segments were productive about 87% or about 30% of the time.

The PCR ran on 60 Vbeta and 13 Jbeta primers. Method: immunoSEQ multiplex PCR; TCRdb's copy keeps in-frame clones and lacks some. This sample has approximately 100,000 clones; 65% to 75% occur once, and the top ten carry 2.5% to 3.5%. Points on this clone: Antigen: not known.

Germline V CDR1 and CDR2: SGHRS, YFSETQ. The CDR3 runs to 15 residues. V shed 0 bases, J shed 4 bases, and the junction held 6 bases outside the gene matches. The receptor was derived from a female donor in good health and CMV-seronegative. Source material: PBMCs. The V and J genes are TRBV5-1 and TRBJ1-1; 7 nucleotides match TRBD1. The CDR3 reads CASSLGRQGGTEAFF. The CDR3 nucleotides are TGCGCCAGCAGCTTGGGGAGACAGGGAGGCACTGAAGCTTTCTTT.